One sample yielded the 27 T cell receptor beta chains listed below, sequenced in a study of T-cell reconstitution after alpha-beta-depleted transplantation in children. Unique molecular identifiers tagged the TCRbeta library. Each CDR3 protein is one row after TCRdb ran MiXCR on the PCR reads. The sample lists tens of thousands of distinct CDR3 sequences, roughly 4.5% occurring once. The sequenced sample was PBMCs, mostly from graft donor cells, obtained 180 days after TCRalphabeta/CD19-depleted stem cell transplant. The source is a boy under two years old who had a stem cell transplant for acute myeloid leukemia, so the T cells may come from the graft donor.

This chain joins TRBV10-2 and TRBJ1-1; D gene ambiguous. CDR1 WSHSY and CDR2 SAAADI come from the germline V gene. V lost 11 bases and J lost 4, with 17 bases in between. There are 13 residues in the CDR3. The CDR3 sequence: CAGSSSLATEAFF. In nucleotides, the CDR3 is TGCGCCGGTTCCTCTTCTTTGGCCACTGAAGCTTTCTTT.

This clonotype appeared many times. This rearrangement joins TRBV20-1 to TRBJ1-5; weak D call: TRBD1 (5 bases). The CDR3 extends over 13 amino acids. Looked up from germline, CDR1 is DFQATT and CDR2 is SNEGSKA (reference sequence). Trimming stripped 3 bases from V and 0 bases from J, with 6 bases between. This CDR3 reads CSARDISNQPQHF. CDR3 coding DNA: TGCAGTGCTAGGGACATTAGCAATCAGCCCCAGCATTTT.

The sample holds many counts of this clonotype. The rearrangement joins TRBV29-1 to TRBJ1-2; no clear D gene. CDR1 and CDR2 from the germline V gene are SQVTM and ANQGSEA. The CDR3 is 11 amino acids. CDR3 sequence reads: CALEAGYGYTF. In DNA form, the CDR3 reads TGCGCTTTGGAGGCCGGCTATGGCTACACCTTC.

In this sample, this clonotype turned up many times. The chain carries TRBV2 and TRBJ2-1; maybe TRBD2 (6 bases). The CDR3 has 14 residues. The germline V and J ends were trimmed by 8 bases and 3 bases, with 14 bases remaining between them. Looked up from germline, CDR1 is SNHLY and CDR2 is FYNNEI. As DNA, the CDR3 is TGTGCCAGCTTAGCGGCTACTAGCTACAATGAGCAGTTCTTC. Its translation: CASLAATSYNEQFF.

This clonotype was seen a single time. This chain joins TRBV7-3 and TRBJ2-1; the D call may be TRBD1 or TRBD2 (5 bases each). Looked up from germline, CDR1 is SGHTA and CDR2 is FQGTGA. The length of the CDR3 is 15 residues. With 6 bases removed from V and 11 bases from J, the gap between germline ends came to 23 bases. The CDR3 DNA sequence: TGTGCCAGCAGTTCGAGGGGACCCTTCTCGACACAGCAGTTCTTC. The encoded protein is CASSSRGPFSTQQFF.

This clonotype was seen many times. CDR3 loop: CASSQGPSEAFF. The CDR3 DNA follows: TGCGCCAGCAGCCAAGGTCCTTCTGAAGCTTTCTTT. The gene calls are TRBV4-3 and TRBJ1-1; D gene uncertain. Trimming left V 1 base short and J 6 bases short, with 6 bases between. Germline CDR1 LGHNA, CDR2 YSLEER. The CDR3 has 12 amino acids.

This clonotype showed up many times. The V call is TRBV5-1, the J call TRBJ1-1; D is ambiguous. CDR1 and CDR2 from the germline V gene are SGHRS and YFSETQ. This CDR3 is built from 17 residues. The germline V and J ends were trimmed by 4 bases and 4 bases, with 23 bases remaining between them. The CDR3 DNA sequence: TGCGCCAGCAGCCCCAGCCCGACACCGGGCGCGGGCACTGAAGCTTTCTTT. Translated, it gives CASSPSPTPGAGTEAFF.

The chain combines TRBV4-2 with TRBJ2-7, with D unclear. The CDR3 contains 13 residues. From germline, CDR1 is LGHNA and CDR2 YNFKEQ. V was pared by 4 bases and J by 6 bases, with 13 bases between. In nucleotides, the CDR3 is TGTGCCAGCAGCCCTGGGCAGCTCTGCGAGCAGTACGTC. As protein: CASSPGQLCEQYV.

There are a few counts of this clonotype. Here the CDR3 DNA reads TGTGCCAGCAGCTTCAGGGACAGGAACATATATGGCTACACCTTC. Amino acids: CASSFRDRNIYGYTF. The chain joins TRBV7-9 to TRBJ1-2; 8 bases match TRBD1. There are 15 residues in the CDR3. Germline trimming cut 3 bases from V and 5 bases from J; bases unmatched to any gene: 8. Germline lookup yields CDR1 SEHNR and CDR2 FQNEAQ (reference sequence).

This clonotype was found many times. V gene TRBV12-3 or TRBV12-4 combines with J gene TRBJ1-1; tentatively, D is TRBD1 (5 bases). Between the trimmed V and J ends, which lost 0 bases and 11 bases, there was a span of 16 bases. The CDR3 spans 14 residues. The CDR3 is CASSLALKGVRAFF. The DNA of the CDR3 is TGTGCCAGCAGTTTAGCGCTAAAAGGGGTCCGCGCTTTCTTT.

The sample holds many counts of this clonotype. The V and J genes are TRBV11-2 and TRBJ2-2; no definite D call. Trimming removed 3 bases from V and 4 bases from J, with 6 bases in between. CDR3 length: 13 residues. Per the germline V gene, CDR1 is SGHAT and CDR2 is FQNNGV. The CDR3 protein is CASSFGITGELFF. Written as DNA, the CDR3 is TGTGCCAGCAGCTTCGGTATCACCGGGGAGCTGTTTTTT.

This clonotype was seen many times. The V and J genes are TRBV6-5 and TRBJ2-2; a possible D gene is TRBD1 (6 bases). This CDR3 is built from 16 residues. V lost 2 bases to trimming and J lost 4 bases, with 14 bases between them. Germline values: CDR1 MNHEY, CDR2 SVGAGI. This CDR3 reads CASSYPGAKATGELFF. The CDR3 DNA sequence: TGTGCCAGCAGTTACCCAGGGGCTAAGGCCACCGGGGAGCTGTTTTTT.

This clonotype was detected many times. CDR3 amino acids: CASRNGQGGLNTEAFF. For the CDR3, the DNA is TGCGCCAGCAGAAATGGACAGGGCGGGTTGAACACTGAAGCTTTCTTT. The chain uses TRBV5-1 and TRBJ1-1; 8 bases are a match to TRBD1. This CDR3 has 16 residues. Germline CDR1 reads SGHRS; CDR2 reads YFSETQ. The junction had 9 bases not matched to a gene; V was cut back by 5 bases and J by 0 bases.

This clonotype is categorized as medium-sized. The J gene is TRBJ2-1, the V gene TRBV5-6, with no clear D. Germline-derived CDR1 and CDR2 are SGHDT and YYEEEE. Trimming left V 0 bases short and J 8 bases short, with 12 bases between. CDR3 length equals 14 residues. In DNA form, the CDR3 reads TGTGCCAGCAGCTTGGACAACTTGCTCCATGAGCAGTTCTTC. Protein: CASSLDNLLHEQFF.

This clonotype was observed at least ten times. The chain uses TRBV3-1 and TRBJ1-1, with D possibly being TRBD1 (6 bases). CDR3 size: 16 residues. Trimming stripped 1 base from V and 1 base from J, with 13 bases between. CDR1 and CDR2 (germline): LGHDT, YNNKEL (reference sequence). This chain's CDR3 is CASSQVGGPWNTEAFF. The CDR3, as DNA: TGTGCCAGCAGCCAAGTGGGGGGCCCCTGGAACACTGAAGCTTTCTTT.

This clonotype has at least ten counts. V gene TRBV25-1 combines with J gene TRBJ2-2; 15 bases line up with TRBD2. CDR3 length: 19 residues. Trimming cost V 6 bases and J 4 bases; bases outside gene matches: 12. Germline V gives CDR1 MGHDK, CDR2 SYGVNS. The CDR3 DNA reads as TGTGCCAGCAGACCGGACGGACTAGCGGGGGGGTCTTTCACCGGGGAGCTGTTTTTT. Amino acids: CASRPDGLAGGSFTGELFF.

This chain connects TRBV19 to TRBJ1-5, with D possibly matching TRBD1 (5 bases). The germline V gene encodes CDR1 LNHDA and CDR2 SQIVND (reference sequence). Trimming cost V 6 bases and J 0 bases, with 12 bases left between them. This CDR3 comprises 15 residues. CDR3 sequence (DNA): TGTGCCAGTAGGCAAGACAGATATAGCAATCAGCCCCAGCATTTT. This translates into CASRQDRYSNQPQHF.

This clonotype appeared many times. This chain uses TRBV6-2 or TRBV6-3 with TRBJ2-2, with 8 bases matching TRBD1. The CDR3 covers 16 residues. CDR1 MNHEY and CDR2 SVGEGT come from the germline V gene. The V segment lost 2 bases and the J segment 4 bases; nucleotides outside the gene matches: 6. The CDR3 nucleotides are TGTGCCAGCAGTTACGGACAGGGACGGTCCACCGGGGAGCTGTTTTTT. Residues: CASSYGQGRSTGELFF.

The chain couples TRBV20-1 to TRBJ2-7; perhaps D is TRBD1 or TRBD2 (5 bases each). The length of the CDR3 is 11 residues. From germline, CDR1 is DFQATT and CDR2 SNEGSKA (reference sequence). The CDR3 nucleotides are TGCAGTACTAGGGGCGCCTACGAGCAGTACGTC. Protein sequence: CSTRGAYEQYV.

Ten or more counts support this clonotype. The chain couples TRBV7-2 to TRBJ2-2; unclear D gene. Per germline, CDR1 SGHTA and CDR2 FQGNSA. This CDR3 contains 14 residues. Trimming took 3 bases from V and 4 from J, leaving 9 bases between them. The CDR3 here is CASSLWQTTGELFF. The CDR3 bases are TGTGCCAGCAGCTTGTGGCAGACCACCGGGGAGCTGTTTTTT.

There are many counts of this clonotype. The CDR3 protein is CSAGDRDEQYF. CDR3 nucleotides: TGCAGTGCCGGGGACAGGGACGAGCAGTACTTC. The genes are TRBV20-1 and TRBJ2-7; 9 bases map to TRBD1. Trimming removed 6 bases from V and 5 bases from J; junction bases left unmatched: 2. The germline gives CDR1 DFQATT, CDR2 SNEGSKA (reference sequence). The CDR3 covers 11 residues.

This chain links TRBV20-1 with TRBJ1-4; tentative D call: TRBD1 (6 bases). Germline lookup yields CDR1 DFQATT and CDR2 SNEGSKA (reference sequence). The CDR3 consists of 15 residues. V was pared by 0 bases and J by 6 bases, with 14 bases between. CDR3 amino acids: CSARDRGGWHEKLFF. In nucleotides, the CDR3 is TGCAGTGCTAGAGATCGGGGGGGCTGGCATGAAAAACTGTTTTTT.

This clonotype was detected many times. The CDR3: CATSRGVVDTQYF. The CDR3 DNA sequence: TGTGCCACCAGCAGAGGAGTAGTGGATACGCAGTATTTT. V usage is TRBV15 and J usage is TRBJ2-3; D gene unclear. The CDR3 has 13 residues. Germline assignment: CDR1 LNHNV and CDR2 YYDKDF (reference sequence). V dropped 1 base and J dropped 6 bases, with 8 bases sitting between them.

This clonotype was found a few times. A much larger clone lies one base from this, so it may be a read error. V and J are TRBV20-1 and TRBJ1-1; 7 bases line up with TRBD1. Germline V CDR1 and CDR2: DFQATT, SNEGSKA (reference sequence). The CDR3 has 16 residues. CDR3 nucleotides: TGCTGTGCTAGAGATGGGACAGTCGGAGGGAACACTGAAGCTTTCTTT. This translates into CCARDGTVGGNTEAFF.

In its sample, this clonotype was seen many times. The V call is TRBV3-1, the J call TRBJ1-5; D remains ambiguous. CDR1 LGHDT and CDR2 YNNKEL come from the germline V gene (reference sequence). Trimming took off 1 base at V and 6 bases at J, with 13 bases between the two ends. This CDR3 region has 15 residues. This chain's CDR3 is CASSQGLGWGQPQHF. The CDR3 nucleotides are TGTGCCAGCAGCCAAGGTCTAGGGTGGGGTCAGCCCCAGCATTTT.

This clonotype was seen ten or more times. The rearrangement links TRBV20-1 to TRBJ1-2; D gene ambiguous. V lost 6 bases to trimming and J lost 8 bases, with 19 bases between them. This CDR3 is built from 13 residues. Germline values: CDR1 DFQATT, CDR2 SNEGSKA (reference sequence). CDR3 sequence: CSATRETTRGYTF. CDR3 bases: TGCAGTGCCACCCGGGAAACTACTCGCGGCTACACCTTC.

Ten or more counts support this clonotype. This rearrangement joins TRBV7-2 to TRBJ1-2, with unresolved D. CDR3 length: 15 residues. Trimming removed 0 bases at V and 4 bases at J, with 12 bases between. CDR1 and CDR2 (germline): SGHTA, FQGNSA. CDR3 region: CASSLAAPMGYGYTF. CDR3 sequence (DNA): TGTGCCAGCAGCTTAGCTGCCCCGATGGGCTATGGCTACACCTTC.